The 28 T cell receptor beta chains below come from one sample, sequenced in a study of blood T cells in healthy people across ages. Then a second PCR, running roughly 7 to 11 cycles, was carried out with a sample-barcoded 5' primer and a J-beta primer mix. TCRdb called the 5' RACE reads again in MiXCR, with one record for every CDR3 protein. The sample has under 1,100,000 distinct CDR3 sequences; approximately 25% are singletons. The sample also formed part of further work on T cells of mothers and their children.

Sequencing input: blood. The receptors shown here come from a girl aged 2 to 10 in good health.

This clonotype was seen a single time. The chain carries TRBV7-8 and TRBJ2-3; TRBD2 matches 10 bases. Germline CDR1 is SGHVS and CDR2 is FQNEAQ. There are 15 residues in the CDR3. Trimming at V came to 7 bases and at J to 2 bases, leaving 6 bases not matched to a gene. The CDR3 protein is CASTGGLADTDTQYF. As DNA, the CDR3 is TGTGCCAGCACCGGAGGACTAGCGGACACAGATACGCAGTATTTT. Looking up the rest from reference TRBV7-8 and TRBJ2-3 gives the full variable domain: GAGVSQSPRYKVAKRGQDVALRCDPISGHVSLFWYQQALGQGPEFLTYFQNEAQLDKSGLPSDRFFAERPEGSVSTLKIQRTQQEDSAVYLCASTGGLADTDTQYFGPGTRLTVL.

This clonotype was recorded a few times. The chain joins TRBV29-1 to TRBJ1-2; D is undetermined. The V gene lost 5 bases and the J gene lost 3 bases, with 4 bases spanning the gap. Germline CDR1 SQVTM, CDR2 ANQGSEA. The CDR3 is 10 amino acids. The CDR3, as DNA: TGCAGCGTTCCGGACTATGGCTACACCTTC. Amino acid sequence: CSVPDYGYTF.

This clonotype was observed a few times. V usage is TRBV27 and J usage is TRBJ1-6; D not certain. Germline V lookup: CDR1 MNHEY, CDR2 SMNVEV (reference sequence). CDR3 length: 13 amino acids. V lost 2 bases to trimming and J lost 9 bases, with 8 bases between them. CDR3: CASSLEGTSPLHF. The CDR3 DNA reads TGTGCCAGCAGTTTAGAGGGAACTTCACCCCTCCACTTT.

In its sample, this clonotype was seen a few times. V and J are TRBV7-2 and TRBJ2-7; no clear D. CDR1 SGHTA and CDR2 FQGNSA come from the germline V gene. The CDR3 contains 17 residues. Trimming stripped 3 bases from V and 0 bases from J, with 18 bases between. The CDR3 is CASSFSLSDALSYEQYF. The CDR3 bases are TGTGCCAGCAGCTTTTCCCTATCAGATGCCCTCTCCTACGAGCAGTACTTC.

The chain carries TRBV27 and TRBJ1-2; perhaps TRBD1 as D (6 bases). CDR1 is MNHEY and CDR2 is SMNVEV in the germline V gene (reference sequence). CDR3 length: 15 amino acids. Trimming left V 3 bases short and J 8 bases short, with 19 bases between. This chain's CDR3 is CASSFRAGAAGGYTF. The DNA of the CDR3 is TGTGCCAGCAGTTTCAGGGCGGGGGCTGCGGGCGGCTACACCTTC.

This rearrangement joins TRBV12-3 or TRBV12-4 to TRBJ2-5, with 11 nucleotides matching TRBD2. The J call may be incorrect, as the DNA end agrees better with TRBJ2-1. The CDR3 consists of 15 residues. The CDR3 bases are TGTGCCAGCAGCCTAGCGGGAGGACGGAGAAATGAGCAGTTCTTC. It yields the protein CASSLAGGRRNEQFF.

The chain is built from TRBV12-3 or TRBV12-4 and TRBJ1-5; D gene uncertain. The V end lost 4 bases, the J end lost 6 bases, and 7 bases lay between the germline ends. The CDR3 has 12 amino acids. The CDR3 nucleotides read TGTGCCAGCAGTTCCCTGGCTCAGCCCCAGCATTTT. Its translation is CASSSLAQPQHF.

This CDR3 reads CASRDGQGRPEQYF. The DNA of the CDR3 is TGCGCCAGCAGGGACGGACAGGGGAGGCCCGAGCAGTACTTC. The V call is TRBV10-2, the J call TRBJ2-7; 9 bases are a match to TRBD1. J gave up 6 bases and V 6 bases, and 9 bases lay outside the gene matches. Per germline, CDR1 WSHSY and CDR2 SAAADI. The CDR3 loop spans 14 amino acids.

The chain carries TRBV6-5 and TRBJ1-4; TRBD1 matches at 10 bases. The CDR3 is 15 residues long. CDR1 MNHEY and CDR2 SVGAGI come from the germline V gene. V trimming: 0 bases; J trimming: 6 bases; junction bases outside the gene matches: 1. The CDR3 DNA sequence: TGTGCCAGCAGTTACTCCGGACAGGGGGATGAAAAACTGTTTTTT. It yields the protein CASSYSGQGDEKLFF.

The V call is TRBV29-1, the J call TRBJ2-1; 12 bases map to TRBD1. Looked up from germline, CDR1 is SQVTM and CDR2 is ANQGSEA. V was clipped by 0 bases and J by 0 bases; unmatched bases: 9. This CDR3 spans 19 amino acids. The CDR3 loop reads CSVEDPGQGARSSYNEQFF. CDR3 in DNA: TGCAGCGTTGAAGATCCGGGACAGGGGGCGAGAAGCTCCTACAATGAGCAGTTCTTC.

This clonotype turned up a few times. The V call is TRBV4-3, the J call TRBJ2-5; D is perhaps TRBD1 (5 bases). The J call may be incorrect, as the DNA end agrees better with TRBJ2-1. Germline V lookup: CDR1 LGHNA, CDR2 YSLEER. This CDR3 comprises 17 residues. The CDR3 DNA is TGCGCCAGCAGCCAAGATTTAGGAGACAGCTACTACAATGAGCAGTTCTTC. Its translation: CASSQDLGDSYYNEQFF.

This clonotype was found a few times. The CDR3 DNA reads as TGTGCCAGCAGTCCCAGAGTCTCAACTAATGAAAAACTGTTTTTT. Protein sequence: CASSPRVSTNEKLFF. The chain joins TRBV28 to TRBJ1-4, with unresolved D. Germline CDR1 and CDR2: MDHEN and SYDVKM. CDR3 size: 15 residues. Trimming removed 5 bases from V and 0 bases from J, with 10 bases in between.

This chain connects TRBV9 to TRBJ1-1; 7 nucleotides agree with TRBD1. Germline V gene data show CDR1 as SGDLS and CDR2 as YYNGEE. The trim removed 4 bases at V and 0 bases at J, leaving 12 bases unmatched. The CDR3 runs to 17 residues. The CDR3 protein is CASSSHQGGWMNTEAFF. The CDR3 bases are TGTGCCAGCAGCTCCCACCAGGGGGGCTGGATGAACACTGAAGCTTTCTTT.

The genes are TRBV20-1 and TRBJ2-7; D might be TRBD2 (6 bases). Trimming removed 0 bases from V and 4 bases from J, with 19 bases in between. The CDR3 length is 16 residues. CDR1 and CDR2 (germline): DFQATT, SNEGSKA (reference sequence). The CDR3, as DNA: TGCAGTGCTAGAGATGGGACTCGTTCTCGGTCTTACGAGCAGTACTTC. Its protein product is CSARDGTRSRSYEQYF.

The rearrangement uses TRBV11-2 and TRBJ2-5; D is unresolved. The tail of the sequence fits TRBJ2-1 better, so the J call may be wrong. Germline CDR1 reads SGHAT; CDR2 reads FQNNGV. CDR3 size: 12 residues. DNA for the CDR3: TGTGCCAGCAGTCGGGTTTTTAATGAGCAGTTCTTC. Its translation: CASSRVFNEQFF.

This rearrangement joins TRBV12-3 or TRBV12-4 to TRBJ1-1, with D possibly matching TRBD1 (5 bases). Trimming shortened V by 7 bases and J by 1 base, and 13 bases separated the two germline ends. The CDR3 spans 14 residues. CDR3 nucleotide sequence: TGTGCCAGCACCATTTACGGGGGGAACACTGAAGCTTTCTTT. Translation: CASTIYGGNTEAFF.

The rearrangement joins TRBV3-1 to TRBJ2-7, with 11 bases identical to TRBD2. The CDR3 spans 16 residues. Germline values: CDR1 LGHDT, CDR2 YNNKEL (reference sequence). V gave up 0 bases and J gave up 5 bases; unmatched junction bases: 6. The CDR3: CASSQDWALAGDEQYF. DNA of the CDR3: TGTGCCAGCAGCCAAGATTGGGCACTAGCGGGAGACGAGCAGTACTTC.

The chain combines TRBV12-3 or TRBV12-4 with TRBJ2-7, with TRBD1 matching 8 bases. V was pared by 5 bases and J by 3 bases, with 6 bases of the junction left unmatched. The CDR3 is 14 residues long. CDR3 in DNA: TGTGCCAGCAGTGATTCGGACAGGGACTACGAGCAGTACTTC. Amino acid sequence: CASSDSDRDYEQYF.

The V call is TRBV6-5, the J call TRBJ1-1; a possible D gene is TRBD1 (6 bases). Germline-derived CDR1 and CDR2 are MNHEY and SVGAGI. The CDR3 loop spans 17 amino acids. V lost 4 bases and J lost 4, with 22 bases in between. CDR3 loop: CASSSVLGIIRGTEAFF. The CDR3 DNA is TGTGCCAGCAGTTCCGTACTTGGGATTATCAGGGGCACTGAAGCTTTCTTT.

V gene TRBV2 combines with J gene TRBJ2-5; D ambiguous. CDR1 is SNHLY and CDR2 is FYNNEI in the germline V gene. V was shortened by 2 bases and J by 5 bases, with 6 bases between the two germline ends. The CDR3 length is 12 residues. The CDR3 is CASSERTETQYF. The CDR3 DNA follows: TGTGCCAGCAGTGAACGAACCGAGACCCAGTACTTC.

V is TRBV5-8 and J is TRBJ2-1; no clear D gene. V lost 5 bases and J lost 13, with 13 bases in between. CDR3 length equals 11 residues. Germline-derived CDR1 and CDR2 are SGHTS and YDEGEE. CDR3 nucleotide sequence: TGTGCCAGCAGTCCGACCCCTGATCAGTTCTTC. Its protein product is CASSPTPDQFF.

This clonotype was found a few times. This chain joins TRBV7-3 and TRBJ2-1; 7 positions agree with TRBD2. Looked up from germline, CDR1 is SGHTA and CDR2 is FQGTGA. Unmatched junction bases numbered 21, after V lost 6 bases and J lost 7 bases. The CDR3 is made up of 18 amino acids. CDR3 bases: TGTGCCAGCAGTTTCTTTTTCATAGCGGGTACGGGTGAGAATGAGCAGTTCTTC. Residues: CASSFFFIAGTGENEQFF.

J is TRBJ1-2 and V is TRBV5-1; unclear D gene. Per the germline V gene, CDR1 is SGHRS and CDR2 is YFSETQ. The CDR3 is 14 residues long. V was trimmed by 0 bases and J by 4 bases, leaving 10 bases between them. The CDR3 sequence: CASSLVPDSYGYTF. DNA for the CDR3: TGCGCCAGCAGCTTGGTCCCGGACTCCTATGGCTACACCTTC.

The rearrangement links TRBV18 to TRBJ2-5; 8 nucleotides match TRBD1. The closer fit of TRBJ2-7 to the DNA end suggests the J call may be wrong. Germline CDR1 KGHSH, CDR2 LQKENI. This CDR3 has 15 amino acids. CDR3 DNA: TGTGCCAGCTCACCAATGCGGACAGGGACGGACGAGCAGTACTTC. Translating it yields CASSPMRTGTDEQYF.

In this sample, this clonotype turned up a few times. The rearrangement uses TRBV29-1 and TRBJ2-3, with D unresolved. The CDR3 is 12 amino acids. Trimming left V 5 bases short and J 2 bases short, with 8 bases between. Germline-derived CDR1 and CDR2 are SQVTM and ANQGSEA. The CDR3 spells CSVKDLTDTQYF. CDR3 DNA sequence: TGCAGCGTTAAGGACCTCACAGATACGCAGTATTTT.

A few counts support this clonotype. The chain employs TRBV29-1 and TRBJ2-5; D uncertain. The CDR3 has 12 residues. With 4 bases removed from V and 0 bases from J, the gap between germline ends came to 6 bases. The germline gives CDR1 SQVTM, CDR2 ANQGSEA. The CDR3 nucleotides read TGCAGCGTTGTTACCTACCAAGAGACCCAGTACTTC. Translation: CSVVTYQETQYF.

This chain links TRBV3-1 with TRBJ2-7; 8 bases are a match to TRBD2. Matching the DNA end better, TRBJ2-5 makes the J call doubtful. Germline CDR1 is LGHDT and CDR2 is YNNKEL (reference sequence). CDR3 length equals 17 residues. The CDR3 loop reads CASSQQGSGSWKETQYF. CDR3 in DNA: TGTGCCAGCAGCCAACAGGGGAGCGGGAGTTGGAAGGAGACCCAGTACTTC.

This clonotype was found a few times. This chain joins TRBV7-9 and TRBJ2-5, with 14 bases that match TRBD2. The J call is in doubt because the DNA end fits TRBJ2-1 better. The germline gives CDR1 SEHNR, CDR2 FQNEAQ (reference sequence). The CDR3 extends over 20 amino acids. The CDR3 DNA sequence: TGTGCCAGCAGCCCCCGACTGACTAGCGGGGGGGCACCTGGTCGGGATGGGCAGTTCTTC. Translation gives CASSPRLTSGGAPGRDGQFF.